Shown below are 21 T cell receptor beta chains from a single sample sequenced in a study of T cell repertoires in cytomegalovirus infection (dated by TCRdb to between 2018 and 2021). The sequencer was an Illumina HiSeq 1500. In TCRdb, the public reads were trimmed at Q25 with fastp and aligned with MiXCR, with productive beta chains retained. Entries are consolidated by CDR3 protein sequence, retaining the most common genes and DNA. This sample comprises approximately 500,000 distinct CDR3 sequences, 16% of them detected only once. The ten largest account for more than 20% of the sample. The sample taken for sequencing was CD8+ T cells from PBMCs. Receptor source: a human donor in good health (CMV status not recorded). Some clones in this sample may be carry-over from other donors' samples.

This clonotype was picked up many times. This chain uses TRBV12-3 or TRBV12-4 with TRBJ2-1, with 11 nucleotides matching TRBD2. The trim removed 4 bases at V and 4 bases at J, leaving 6 bases unmatched. The CDR3 has 16 residues. The CDR3 DNA sequence: TGTGCCAGCAGTTCCCCGGGACTAGCGGATTACAATGAGCAGTTCTTC. Amino acids: CASSSPGLADYNEQFF.

Ten or more counts support this clonotype. The V gene is TRBV11-2, the J gene TRBJ1-1; 7 bases fit TRBD1. The CDR3 contains 16 residues. V shed 4 bases, J shed 1 base, and the junction held 9 bases outside the gene matches. Germline V gives CDR1 SGHAT, CDR2 FQNNGV. CDR3 nucleotides: TGTGCCAGCAGCTCCTACGACAGGGCTCCGAACACTGAAGCTTTCTTT. Residues: CASSSYDRAPNTEAFF.

This clonotype was counted ten times or more. The chain employs TRBV7-8 and TRBJ1-6; TRBD1 might be the D (5 bases). Germline CDR1 is SGHVS and CDR2 is FQNEAQ. The length of the CDR3 is 15 residues. Between the trimmed V and J ends, which lost 1 base and 10 bases, there was a span of 14 bases. The CDR3 protein is CASSLDPQGKSPLHF. CDR3 in DNA: TGTGCCAGCAGCTTAGACCCGCAGGGAAAGTCACCCCTCCACTTT. Full variable domain (remainder filled in from reference TRBV7-8 and TRBJ1-6): GAGVSQSPRYKVAKRGQDVALRCDPISGHVSLFWYQQALGQGPEFLTYFQNEAQLDKSGLPSDRFFAERPEGSVSTLKIQRTQQEDSAVYLCASSLDPQGKSPLHFGNGTRLTVT.

J is TRBJ2-7 and V is TRBV13, with 12 bases lining up with TRBD2. The CDR3 consists of 13 residues. Trimming removed 5 bases from V and 7 bases from J; junction bases left unmatched: 3. In germline, CDR1 is PRHDT, CDR2 FYEKMQ (reference sequence). DNA of the CDR3: TGTGCCAGCAGCGGGGGGACTAGCGGGGAGCAGTACTTC. Its translation is CASSGGTSGEQYF.

This clonotype was recorded only once. Given a much more abundant clone one base away, this may be a read error. The V call is TRBV2, the J call TRBJ2-2; a possible D gene is TRBD2 (5 bases). The CDR3 extends over 15 amino acids. CDR1 is SNHLY, CDR2 FYNNEI, per germline. CDR3 in amino acids: CASTRARYRTGVLFF. The CDR3 DNA sequence: TGTGCCAGCACACGAGCGAGGTACCGGACCGGGGTGCTGTTTTTT.

This clonotype was seen a handful of times. This sequence joins TRBV4-2 and TRBJ2-1; D might be TRBD1 (5 bases). The V gene lost 5 bases and the J gene lost 1 base, with 12 bases spanning the gap. CDR1 is LGHNA, CDR2 YNFKEQ, per germline. The CDR3 runs 15 residues. As DNA, the CDR3 is TGTGCCAGCAGCGAGACAGAGAATTCCTACAATGAGCAGTTCTTC. Protein product: CASSETENSYNEQFF.

This clonotype was seen repeatedly, ten times or more. The rearrangement links TRBV7-2 to TRBJ2-1; TRBD2 matches at 7 bases. The CDR3 loop spans 16 amino acids. The germline V gene encodes CDR1 SGHTA and CDR2 FQGNSA. V lost 5 bases to trimming and J lost 9 bases; unmatched junction nucleotides: 16. CDR3 bases: TGTGCCAGCAGCCCGAAGACTAGCAAATGGGTCACTGAGCAGTTCTTC. Translated, it gives CASSPKTSKWVTEQFF.

In this sample, this clonotype turned up many times. The rearrangement joins TRBV6-1 to TRBJ1-5, with D unresolved. The germline V and J ends were trimmed by 2 bases and 6 bases, with 20 bases remaining between them. The CDR3 extends over 17 amino acids. Germline CDR1 MNHNS, CDR2 SASEGT. The DNA of the CDR3 is TGTGCCAGCAGTGAAAGGGTGGCCCAAAGAAGAGGTCAGCCCCAGCATTTT. It yields the protein CASSERVAQRRGQPQHF.

The rearrangement uses TRBV27 and TRBJ2-2, with D possibly matching TRBD1 (5 bases). The ends were cut back, 2 bases at V and 0 bases at J, with 7 bases in the middle. CDR3 length: 15 residues. Germline V lookup: CDR1 MNHEY, CDR2 SMNVEV (reference sequence). The CDR3 is CASSLDSSNTGELFF. The CDR3 coding sequence is TGTGCCAGCAGTTTAGACAGCTCGAACACCGGGGAGCTGTTTTTT.

This chain uses TRBV20-1 with TRBJ2-5; D possibly corresponds to TRBD1 (7 bases). The length of the CDR3 is 14 residues. The germline gives CDR1 DFQATT, CDR2 SNEGSKA (reference sequence). Trimming took off 6 bases at V and 5 bases at J, with 19 bases between the two ends. The CDR3 spells CSARTGDSSETQYF. The DNA of the CDR3 is TGCAGTGCCCGGACGGGGGACAGCTCGGAGACCCAGTACTTC.

The V gene is TRBV5-5, the J gene TRBJ2-7, with TRBD1 as a possible D gene (7 bases). This CDR3 has 14 amino acids. The germline CDR1 and CDR2 sequences are SGHKS and YYEKEE (reference sequence). The V end was cut by 0 bases, the J end by 7 bases, with 14 bases between. In nucleotides, the CDR3 is TGTGCCAGCAGCTTGGAGGGGGCGCGGGAAGAGCAGTACTTC. This encodes CASSLEGAREEQYF.

In its sample, this clonotype was seen a few times. V usage is TRBV5-4 and J usage is TRBJ2-7; either TRBD1 or TRBD2 may fit D (6 bases each). Germline CDR1 and CDR2: SGHNT and YYREEE (reference sequence). The CDR3 is 14 residues long. Trimming shortened V by 2 bases and J by 7 bases, and 16 bases separated the two germline ends. CDR3 residues: CASSFRGAAEEQYF. CDR3 coding DNA: TGTGCCAGCAGCTTTAGGGGGGCGGCGGAAGAGCAGTACTTC.

This chain joins TRBV20-1 and TRBJ2-7; D is possibly TRBD1 or TRBD2 (6 bases each). V lost 4 bases and J 5 bases, leaving 33 bases between the germline ends. The CDR3 extends over 19 amino acids. CDR1 and CDR2 (germline): DFQATT, SNEGSKA (reference sequence). The CDR3 nucleotides are TGCAGTGCTATAGGGGGGTCCCCGGGGCAGGGCTACTCCAGCGACGAGCAGTACTTC. This gives the protein CSAIGGSPGQGYSSDEQYF.

This clonotype was recorded a few times. V gene TRBV19 combines with J gene TRBJ1-5, with D possibly TRBD1 on 6 matching bases. This CDR3 has 15 amino acids. The V gene lost 7 bases and the J gene lost 6 bases, with 19 bases spanning the gap. Germline CDR1 LNHDA, CDR2 SQIVND (reference sequence). The CDR3 DNA sequence: TGTGCCAGTACCCCCTCCGGCAGGGGCGGTCAGCCCCAGCATTTT. Translation gives CASTPSGRGGQPQHF.

This clonotype was detected many times. V is TRBV28 and J is TRBJ2-1; 9 positions agree with TRBD2. Germline-derived CDR1 and CDR2 are MDHEN and SYDVKM. J lost 7 bases, V lost 6 bases, and 10 bases had no gene match. CDR3 length: 15 residues. The CDR3 protein is CASRRIAGESNEQFF. The CDR3, as DNA: TGTGCCAGCAGGAGAATAGCGGGAGAGTCTAATGAGCAGTTCTTC. Together with reference TRBV28 and TRBJ2-1, the CDR3 gives the full variable domain: DVKVTQSSRYLVKRTGEKVFLECVQDMDHENMFWYRQDPGLGLRLIYFSYDVKMKEKGDIPEGYSVSREKKERFSLILESASTNQTSMYLCASRRIAGESNEQFFGPGTRLTVL.

This clonotype was seen repeatedly, ten times or more. The rearrangement uses TRBV7-9 and TRBJ1-2; 9 bases are a match to TRBD1. This CDR3 comprises 16 residues. Germline CDR1 reads SEHNR; CDR2 reads FQNEAQ (reference sequence). The junction had 11 bases not matched to a gene; V was cut back by 3 bases and J by 6 bases. The CDR3 region has the DNA TGTGCCAGCAGCTTCCCGTGGGGACAGGGTGACGATGGCTACACCTTC. It specifies CASSFPWGQGDDGYTF.

This clonotype showed up just a few times. V usage is TRBV29-1 and J usage is TRBJ2-1, with 9 bases lining up with TRBD2. The CDR3 is 15 residues long. Per germline, CDR1 SQVTM and CDR2 ANQGSEA. Losses at the gene ends were 4 bases for V and 4 bases for J; bases not matched to a gene: 8. CDR3 in amino acids: CSVGGGRARYNEQFF. CDR3 nucleotide sequence: TGCAGCGTTGGGGGCGGGAGGGCCCGTTACAATGAGCAGTTCTTC.

The chain carries TRBV4-2 and TRBJ1-5; D call uncertain. This CDR3 is 14 amino acids long. V was trimmed by 1 base and J by 0 bases, leaving 4 bases between them. Germline-derived CDR1 and CDR2 are LGHNA and YNFKEQ. CDR3 in amino acids: CASSQADSNQPQHF. CDR3 DNA: TGTGCCAGCAGCCAAGCCGATAGCAATCAGCCCCAGCATTTT.

This clonotype has ten or more counts. The V and J genes are TRBV6-5 and TRBJ1-1; D may be TRBD1 (5 bases). The length of the CDR3 is 15 residues. With 3 bases removed from V and 0 bases from J, the gap between germline ends came to 11 bases. CDR1 and CDR2 (germline): MNHEY, SVGAGI. The CDR3 DNA is TGTGCCAGCAGTTATACAGGCTTTATGAACACTGAAGCTTTCTTT. Its translation is CASSYTGFMNTEAFF.

This sequence joins TRBV5-4 and TRBJ2-1, with TRBD2 identical over 10 bases. V was pared by 0 bases and J by 8 bases, with 11 bases of the junction left unmatched. Per the germline V gene, CDR1 is SGHNT and CDR2 is YYREEE (reference sequence). The length of the CDR3 is 17 residues. CDR3 in amino acids: CASSLGLLAGGTDEQFF. CDR3 sequence (DNA): TGTGCCAGCAGCTTGGGCTTGTTAGCGGGAGGTACGGATGAGCAGTTCTTC.

This chain links TRBV4-2 with TRBJ2-3; the D gene is possibly TRBD1 (5 bases). CDR3 length: 17 residues. V was pared by 0 bases and J by 1 base, with 14 bases between. Germline CDR1 is LGHNA and CDR2 is YNFKEQ. The CDR3 nucleotides read TGTGCCAGCAGCCAAGATGACAGACAGTCAGGCACAGATACGCAGTATTTT. This gives the protein CASSQDDRQSGTDTQYF.